This T cell receptor (beta chain) was retrieved from a study of metastatic and nonmetastatic thyroid tumors. There were no patients who had received any treatment before thyroid surgery. Worth noting for this clone: The germline gene is not matched at one end of the junction; a read error may be the cause.

As processed by the authors: What underpinned the distant-metastasis classifier for papillary thyroid cancer was the set of CDR3 differences across clinicopathological groups. From the PCR reads, TCRdb re-called clones with MiXCR. The V and J calls were determined by TCRdb, not by the authors. There are fewer than 30,000 clones in the sample; 15% to 20% occur only once, and about 4.8% lies in the top ten. The CDR3 length is 12 residues. Germline loops: CDR1 MDHEN, CDR2 SYDVKM. The sequence was collected from a female donor with papillary thyroid cancer or a benign thyroid nodule (not recorded which). Some clones in this sample may be carry-over from other donors' samples. The sample consisted of blood. The chain couples TRBV28 to TRBJ1-1, with a tentative D call TRBD1 (5 bases). Here the CDR3 reads CASSRDGGEALF. In DNA form, the CDR3 reads TGTGCCAGCAGCCGGGACGGGGGAGAAGCTTTATTT. Full variable domain (remainder filled in from reference TRBV28 and TRBJ1-1): DVKVTQSSRYLVKRTGEKVFLECVQDMDHENMFWYRQDPGLGLRLIYFSYDVKMKEKGDIPEGYSVSREKKERFSLILESASTNQTSMYLCASSRDGGEALFGQGTRLTVV.